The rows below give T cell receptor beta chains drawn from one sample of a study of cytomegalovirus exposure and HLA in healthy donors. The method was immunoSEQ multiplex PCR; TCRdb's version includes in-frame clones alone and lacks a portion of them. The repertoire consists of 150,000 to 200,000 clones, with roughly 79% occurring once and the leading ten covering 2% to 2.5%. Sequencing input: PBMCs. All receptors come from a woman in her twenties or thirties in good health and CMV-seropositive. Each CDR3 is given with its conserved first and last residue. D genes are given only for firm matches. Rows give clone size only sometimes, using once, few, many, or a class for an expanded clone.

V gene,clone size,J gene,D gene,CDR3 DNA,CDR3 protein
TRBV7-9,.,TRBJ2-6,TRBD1,TGTGCCAGCAGCTGGGGGGGGGACAGGGCGCCTTCTGGGGCCAACGTCCTGACTTTC,CASSWGGDRAPSGANVLTF
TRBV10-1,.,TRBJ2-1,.,TGCGCCAGCAGTGAGTCGGCCAGGGTCAATGAGCAGTTCTTC,CASSESARVNEQFF
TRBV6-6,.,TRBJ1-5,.,TGTGCCAGTAAAGACCTTAGGGCGGGTCAGCCCCAGCATTTT,CASKDLRAGQPQHF
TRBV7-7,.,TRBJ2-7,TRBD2,TGTGCCAGCAGCTTAGGGGGAGGGGTAAACTACGAGCAGTACTTC,CASSLGGGVNYEQYF
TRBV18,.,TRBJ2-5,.,TGTGCCAGCTCAGCGGAACAAGAGACCCAGTACTTC,CASSAEQETQYF
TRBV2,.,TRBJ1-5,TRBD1,TGTGCCAGCAGTCCAACTGGGACAGGGGGCCGTCAGCCCCAGCATTTT,CASSPTGTGGRQPQHF
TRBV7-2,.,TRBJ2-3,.,TGTGCCAGCAGCTTATTCCTAATGTATGATACGCAGTATTTT,CASSLFLMYDTQYF
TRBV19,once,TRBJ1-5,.,TGTGCCAGTGTTCGGGACAAAAATCAGCCCCAGCATTTT,CASVRDKNQPQHF
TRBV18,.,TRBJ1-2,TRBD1,TGTGCCAGCTCACCTGATGGCAGGGGGCCCGGCGGCTACACCTTC,CASSPDGRGPGGYTF
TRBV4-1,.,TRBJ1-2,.,TGCGCCAGCAGCCAAGAATCTTATTACTATGGCTACACCTTC,CASSQESYYYGYTF
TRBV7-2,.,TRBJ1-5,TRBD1,TGTGCCAGCAGCTTAGTAGACAGGGGGAATCAGCCCCAGCATTTT,CASSLVDRGNQPQHF
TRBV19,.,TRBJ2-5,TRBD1,TGTGCCAGTAGTAGCCGGGACAGAGCCCAAGAGACCCAGTACTTC,CASSSRDRAQETQYF
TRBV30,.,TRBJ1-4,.,TGTGCCTGGAGTGTACAGGGCTTTCGGGAAAAACTGTTTTTT,CAWSVQGFREKLFF
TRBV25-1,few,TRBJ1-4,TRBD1,TGTGCCAGCAGTGAGGGGACAGGGGGTGTTTTTAATGAAAAACTGTTTTTT,CASSEGTGGVFNEKLFF
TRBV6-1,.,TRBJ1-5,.,TGTGCCAGCAGTGAAAGTAGCGGTAGCAATCAGCCCCAGCATTTT,CASSESSGSNQPQHF